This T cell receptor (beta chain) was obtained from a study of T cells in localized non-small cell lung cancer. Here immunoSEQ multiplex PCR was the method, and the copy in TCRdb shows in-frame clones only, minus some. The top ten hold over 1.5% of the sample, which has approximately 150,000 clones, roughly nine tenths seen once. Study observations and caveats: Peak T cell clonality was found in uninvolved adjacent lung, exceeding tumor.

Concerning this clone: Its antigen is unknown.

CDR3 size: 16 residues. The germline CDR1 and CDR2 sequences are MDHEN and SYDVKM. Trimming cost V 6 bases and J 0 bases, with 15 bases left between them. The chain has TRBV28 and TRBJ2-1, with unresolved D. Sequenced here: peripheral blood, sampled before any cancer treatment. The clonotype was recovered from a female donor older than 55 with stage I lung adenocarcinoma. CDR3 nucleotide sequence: TGTGCCAGCAGCCGCTTGGGCAGCGTCTCCTACAATGAGCAGTTCTTC. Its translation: CASSRLGSVSYNEQFF.